This record covers a single TCR beta chain. In the naive CD8 group, cells lacked CD45RO and were positively selected for CCR7, so terminally differentiated effector memory CD45RA+ cells were left out. Generated by immunoSEQ multiplex PCR, the TCRdb table keeps only in-frame clones and is missing some. Seen here are some 2.1 million clones, roughly 95% observed once, and the top ten hold around 1.1%. The data originate from a study of shared clonotypes between healthy human individuals. Germline V gene data show CDR1 as MGHRA and CDR2 as YSYEKL. The trim removed 1 base at V and 3 bases at J, leaving 7 bases unmatched. There are 17 residues in the CDR3.

This TCR came from a man aged 18 to 35 in good health. The specimen sequenced was naive CD8+ T cells sorted from blood. The V and J genes are TRBV4-1 and TRBJ2-3; 10 bases align to TRBD2. The CDR3 DNA is TGCGCCAGCAGCCAAGTTCAGCGGGGGGGCCCTACAGATACGCAGTATTTT. This encodes CASSQVQRGGPTDTQYF.